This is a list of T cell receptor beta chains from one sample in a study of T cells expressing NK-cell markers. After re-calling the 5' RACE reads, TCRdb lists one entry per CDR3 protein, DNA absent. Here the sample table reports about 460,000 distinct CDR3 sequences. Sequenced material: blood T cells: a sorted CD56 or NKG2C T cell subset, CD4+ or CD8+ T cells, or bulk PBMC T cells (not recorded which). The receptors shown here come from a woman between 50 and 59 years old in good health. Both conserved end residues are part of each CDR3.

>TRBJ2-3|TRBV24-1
CATSDYRHTDTQYF
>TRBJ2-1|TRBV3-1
CASSQLASGREQFF
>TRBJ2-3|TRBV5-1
CASSLETSGSADTQYF
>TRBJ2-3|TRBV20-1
CSALSTAGGSTDTQYF
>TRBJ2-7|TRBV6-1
CASRTSSANSYEQYF
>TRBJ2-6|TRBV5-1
CASSFRQTSSGANVLTF
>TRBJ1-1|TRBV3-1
CASSQYGSLGNTEAFF
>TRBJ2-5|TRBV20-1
CSARNAGGSGETQYF
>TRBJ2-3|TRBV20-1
CSARTGSSTDTQYF
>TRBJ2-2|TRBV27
CASSPPPGTGELFF
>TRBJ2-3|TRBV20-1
CSAELGLDTQYF
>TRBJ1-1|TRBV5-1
CASSREEGLNTEAFF
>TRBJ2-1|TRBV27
CASSPPTSGHYNEQFF
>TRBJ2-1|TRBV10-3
CATGRGNEQFF
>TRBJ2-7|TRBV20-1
CSAATSGRGNEQYF
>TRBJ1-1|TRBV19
CASSTQRWAEAFF
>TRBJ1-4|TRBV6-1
CASSEVGGTSEKLFF
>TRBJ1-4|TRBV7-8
CASSLQGRWGEKLFF
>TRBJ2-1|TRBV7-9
CASSLVAGVGLPIEQFF
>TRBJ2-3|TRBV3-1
CASSQSLREASTDTQYF
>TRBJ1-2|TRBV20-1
CSAKVLGYPRYGYTF
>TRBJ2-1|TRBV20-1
CSASFTGYYNEQFF
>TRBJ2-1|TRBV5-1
CASSTSRGDEQFF
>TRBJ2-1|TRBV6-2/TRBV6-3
CASSDHGGRYEQFF
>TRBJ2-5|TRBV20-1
CSAISRQGRQETQYF